The following is a T cell receptor beta chain sequence with its context. The data are from a study of cytomegalovirus exposure and HLA in healthy donors. Both 60 Vbeta primers and 13 Jbeta primers went into the PCR. Generated by immunoSEQ multiplex PCR, the TCRdb table keeps only in-frame clones and is missing some. The sample includes around 140,000 clones, roughly 79% of them seen just once. CDR3 length equals 15 residues. CDR1 and CDR2 (germline): MGHRA, YSYEKL. V was clipped by 4 bases and J by 2 bases; unmatched bases: 6. J is TRBJ2-3 and V is TRBV4-1, with 7 bases that match TRBD2. Input material: PBMCs. The sequence was obtained from a woman younger than 35 in good health and CMV-seronegative. The CDR3 here is CASSRLAEITDTQYF. The CDR3 nucleotides read TGCGCCAGCAGCCGGCTAGCGGAGATCACAGATACGCAGTATTTT.